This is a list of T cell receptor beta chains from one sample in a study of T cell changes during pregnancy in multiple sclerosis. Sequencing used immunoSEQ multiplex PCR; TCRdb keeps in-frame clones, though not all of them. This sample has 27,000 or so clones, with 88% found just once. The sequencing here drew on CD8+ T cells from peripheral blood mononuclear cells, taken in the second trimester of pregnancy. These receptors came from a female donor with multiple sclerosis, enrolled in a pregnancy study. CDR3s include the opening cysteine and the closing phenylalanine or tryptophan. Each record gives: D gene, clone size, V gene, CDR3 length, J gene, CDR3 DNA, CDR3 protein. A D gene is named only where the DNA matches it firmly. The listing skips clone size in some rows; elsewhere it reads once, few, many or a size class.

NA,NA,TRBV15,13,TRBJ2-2,TGTGCCACTAGAAAACAGGGAACCGGGGAGCTGTTTTTT,CATRKQGTGELFF
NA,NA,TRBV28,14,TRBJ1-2,TGTGCCAGCAGTTTATTCAGGGGCTCTATTGGCTACACCTTC,CASSLFRGSIGYTF
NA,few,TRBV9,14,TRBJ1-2,TGTGCCAGCAGCGTAGAAGGAGGGGCCTATGGCTACACCTTC,CASSVEGGAYGYTF
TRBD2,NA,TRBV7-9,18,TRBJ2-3,TGTGCCAGCACCGTCCCGGGACTAGCGGGATCTAGCACAGATACGCAGTATTTT,CASTVPGLAGSSTDTQYF
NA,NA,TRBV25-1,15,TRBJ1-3,TGTGCCAGCAGTGAGGGGAGGCTCTCTGGAAACACCATATATTTT,CASSEGRLSGNTIYF
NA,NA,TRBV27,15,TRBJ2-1,TGTGCCAGCAGTTTATGGGGGCCAGGTGACAATGAGCAGTTCTTC,CASSLWGPGDNEQFF
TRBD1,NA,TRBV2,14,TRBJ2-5,TGTGCCAGCTCCTTGACAGGGATGAGAGAGACCCAGTACTTC,CASSLTGMRETQYF
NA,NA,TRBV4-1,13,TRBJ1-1,TGCGCCAGCAGCCAAAACAGGGACACTGAAGCTTTCTTT,CASSQNRDTEAFF
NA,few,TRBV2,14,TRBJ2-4,TGTGCCAGCAGTGAGGATGCAGGCAAAAACATTCAGTACTTC,CASSEDAGKNIQYF
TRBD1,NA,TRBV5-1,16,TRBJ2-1,TGCGCCAGCAGCCCCCGACAGGGGTTCTTGAGCGATGAGCAGTTCTTC,CASSPRQGFLSDEQFF
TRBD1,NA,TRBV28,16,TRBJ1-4,TGTGCCAGCAGGCCCGGGACAGGGGGGACTAATGAAAAACTGTTTTTT,CASRPGTGGTNEKLFF
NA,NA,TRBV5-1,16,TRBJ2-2,TGCGCCAGCCTTCCCCGGCCGACAGGCCGGTCCGGGGAGCTGTTTTTT,CASLPRPTGRSGELFF
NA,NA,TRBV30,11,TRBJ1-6,TGTGCCTGGAGTTTCGGGTCACCCCTCCACTTT,CAWSFGSPLHF
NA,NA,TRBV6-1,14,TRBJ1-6,TGTGCCAGCAGTGAAGGCGGGGCCTCATTCTCCCTCCACTTT,CASSEGGASFSLHF
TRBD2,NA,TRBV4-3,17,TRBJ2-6,TGCGCCAGCAGCGAGTCGGGGGGGAGCACTGGGGCCAACGTCCTGACTTTC,CASSESGGSTGANVLTF
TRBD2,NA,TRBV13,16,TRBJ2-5,TGTGCCAGCAGCTTAGGGGCTAGCGGGGGGTTAGAGACCCAGTACTTC,CASSLGASGGLETQYF
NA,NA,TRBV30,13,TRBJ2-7,TGTGCCTGGAGTCAGGGGCTCAGCTACGAGCAGTACTTC,CAWSQGLSYEQYF